This paragraph reports one T cell receptor (beta chain). As yet, its antigen is unknown. A v3.0 immunoSEQ assay was performed at survey level. A target of roughly 40,000-55,000 T-cell genomes per sample was set for sequencing. Profiling relied on immunoSEQ multiplex PCR, and the TCRdb table lists in-frame clones only, not all of them. This sample has some 25,000 clones, with about 86% found just once. Participants who had HIV were, without exception, treated in the United States. The sample comes from a study of long-term antiretroviral therapy in people with HIV. Study results and limitations: Spans of CDR3 length were tighter for HIV repertoires than for controls.

V was pared by 1 base and J by 0 bases, with 11 bases of the junction left unmatched. The CDR3 is 18 residues long. Looked up from germline, CDR1 is MNHNS and CDR2 is SASEGT. Sequencing used unsorted PBMCs, obtained 0.7 years before starting antiretroviral therapy. V is TRBV6-1 and J is TRBJ2-7; 8 bases match TRBD1. This TCR was recovered from a young man with HIV. CDR3 sequence reads: CASSEGTGTLPSSYEQYF. CDR3 in DNA: TGTGCCAGCAGTGAAGGGACAGGGACTCTTCCTAGCTCCTACGAGCAGTACTTC.